The sequence of this T cell receptor beta chain was determined in a study of blood T cell repertoires in COVID-19. On the study more broadly: Researchers got acute and convalescent COVID-19 samples from the United States, Italy and Spain. PBMCs, B-cell-depleted T cells, or T cells provided the cDNA or gDNA that made up the material.

Original methodology: Amplified reference gene primers provided the basis for estimating nucleated cell counts. The repertoire was sequenced with immunoSEQ multiplex PCR; TCRdb's copy has only in-frame clones and lacks some. The V and J calls and clone size were taken over from that table, and D and trimming were inferred from the DNA. The sample consists of about 210,000 clones, 80% of them appearing once. There are 15 residues in the CDR3. Germline V gives CDR1 MNHEY, CDR2 SVGAGI. The V and J ends lost 0 bases and 4 bases respectively, with 12 bases between them. The TCR originated in a woman aged 70 to 79 with acute or convalescent COVID-19. The V gene is TRBV6-5, the J gene TRBJ1-2; weak D call: TRBD1 (5 bases). Material for sequencing was peripheral blood. CDR3 in amino acids: CASSYSVDRFYGYTF. Here the CDR3 DNA reads TGTGCCAGCAGTTACTCGGTTGACAGATTCTATGGCTACACCTTC.